This TCR beta chain came from a study of cytomegalovirus exposure and HLA in healthy donors. Study findings and constraints: Later analysis suggested most CMV-associated TCR beta chains were HLA-restricted. Specific recognition of CMV antigens was confirmed in vitro for a few chains (all CMV-associated). Researchers catalogued approximately 170 TCR beta chains as cytomegalovirus-associated.

Germline V gives CDR1 MDHEN, CDR2 SYDVKM. Trimming removed 8 bases at V and 4 bases at J, with 12 bases between. The CDR3 loop spans 13 amino acids. This clone was counted a single time. The antigen remains unidentified. Primers for the PCR totalled 60 Vbeta and 13 Jbeta. The assay was immunoSEQ multiplex PCR, and TCRdb's table has in-frame clones only and misses some. This sample has about 130,000 clones, with 74% found just once. The sequencing input was PBMCs. The rearrangement uses TRBV28 and TRBJ1-5; the D gene is possibly TRBD1 (5 bases). This TCR was sampled from a man aged 40-49 years in good health and CMV-seropositive. The CDR3 DNA reads as TGTGCCAGCCTCGGACGGACAAATCAGCCCCAGCATTTT. Residues: CASLGRTNQPQHF.